This T cell receptor (beta chain) stems from a study of cytomegalovirus exposure and HLA in healthy donors. The PCR employed 60 Vbeta primers together with 13 Jbeta primers. The protocol was immunoSEQ multiplex PCR, while the TCRdb copy is restricted to in-frame clones and leaves out a portion. This sample has some 250,000 clones, with 82% found just once. Germline CDR1 DFQATT, CDR2 SNEGSKA (reference sequence). Deletions cut 6 bases from V and 8 bases from J, with 11 bases between. The CDR3 length is 11 residues. This receptor was taken from a woman between 35 and 50 years old in good health and CMV-seropositive. Sequencing was performed on PBMCs. The V call is TRBV20-1, the J call TRBJ2-1; D gene ambiguous. The DNA for the CDR3 is TGCAGTGCGCCAGGCCAGTATGAGCAGTTCTTC. Translation gives CSAPGQYEQFF.